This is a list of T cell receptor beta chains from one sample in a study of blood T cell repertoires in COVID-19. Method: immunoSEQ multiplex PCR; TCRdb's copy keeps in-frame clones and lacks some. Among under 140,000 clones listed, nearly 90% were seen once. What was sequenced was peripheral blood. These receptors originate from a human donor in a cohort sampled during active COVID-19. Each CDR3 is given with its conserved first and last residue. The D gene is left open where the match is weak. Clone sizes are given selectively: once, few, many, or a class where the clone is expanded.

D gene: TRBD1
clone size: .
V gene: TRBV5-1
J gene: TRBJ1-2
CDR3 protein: CASSFTTGTYYGYTF
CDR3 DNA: TGCGCCAGCAGCTTCACGACAGGGACCTACTATGGCTACACCTTC

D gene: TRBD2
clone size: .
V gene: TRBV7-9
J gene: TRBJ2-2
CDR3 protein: CASSLRLAGGSGELFF
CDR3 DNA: TGTGCCAGCAGCTTGCGACTAGCGGGAGGTTCCGGGGAGCTGTTTTTT

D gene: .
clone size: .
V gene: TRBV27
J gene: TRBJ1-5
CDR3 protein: CASRPGNSNQPQHF
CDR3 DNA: TGTGCCAGCAGACCCGGGAATAGCAATCAGCCCCAGCATTTT

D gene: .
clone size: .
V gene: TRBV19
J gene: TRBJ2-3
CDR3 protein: CASSIAKGFGDTQYF
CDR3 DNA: TGTGCCAGTAGTATAGCCAAGGGGTTTGGAGATACGCAGTATTTT

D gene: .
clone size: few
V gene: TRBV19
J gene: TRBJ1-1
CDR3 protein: CASSITRYTEAFF
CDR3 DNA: TGTGCCAGTAGTATTACCAGGTACACTGAAGCTTTCTTT

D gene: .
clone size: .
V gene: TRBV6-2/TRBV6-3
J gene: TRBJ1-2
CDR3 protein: CASSRDLRLKTF
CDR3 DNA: TGTGCCAGCAGCCGTGACCTACGACTCAAGACCTTC

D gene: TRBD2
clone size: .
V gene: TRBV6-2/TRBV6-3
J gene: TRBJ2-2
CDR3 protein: CASSYPSGRNTGELFF
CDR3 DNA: TGTGCCAGCAGTTACCCTAGCGGGAGAAACACCGGGGAGCTGTTTTTT

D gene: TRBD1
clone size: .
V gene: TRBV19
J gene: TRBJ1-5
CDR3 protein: CASSPQQGNQPQHF
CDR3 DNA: TGTGCCAGTAGTCCCCAACAGGGGAATCAGCCCCAGCATTTT

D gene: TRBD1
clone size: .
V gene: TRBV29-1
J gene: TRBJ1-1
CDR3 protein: CSVGGTGGVRTEAFF
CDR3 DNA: TGCAGCGTTGGTGGCACAGGGGGCGTCAGAACTGAAGCTTTCTTT

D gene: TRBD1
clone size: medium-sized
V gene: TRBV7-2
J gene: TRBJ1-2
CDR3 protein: CASSLPGQVYGYTF
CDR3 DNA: TGTGCCAGCAGCTTACCGGGACAGGTCTATGGCTACACCTTC

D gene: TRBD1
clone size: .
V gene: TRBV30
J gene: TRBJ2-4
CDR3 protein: CAWSGTGNIQYF
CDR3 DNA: TGTGCCTGGAGTGGGACAGGGAACATTCAGTACTTC

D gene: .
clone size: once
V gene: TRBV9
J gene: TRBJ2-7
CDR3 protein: CASSLEDYSTDYEQYF
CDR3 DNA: TGTGCCAGCAGCCTAGAGGACTACTCCACCGACTACGAGCAGTACTTC

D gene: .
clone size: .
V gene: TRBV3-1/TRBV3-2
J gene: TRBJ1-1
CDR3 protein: CASSQEGEPREKNTEAFF
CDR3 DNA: TGTGCCAGCAGCCAAGAAGGGGAACCCCGGGAGAAGAACACTGAAGCTTTCTTT

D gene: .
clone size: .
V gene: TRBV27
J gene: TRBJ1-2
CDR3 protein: CASSLSRDRKLNYGYTF
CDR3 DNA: TGTGCCAGCAGTTTATCGAGAGACAGGAAGCTAAACTATGGCTACACCTTC

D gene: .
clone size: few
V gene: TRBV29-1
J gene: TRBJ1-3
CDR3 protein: CSAAGSGNTIYF
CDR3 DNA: TGCAGCGCGGCAGGGTCTGGAAACACCATATATTTT

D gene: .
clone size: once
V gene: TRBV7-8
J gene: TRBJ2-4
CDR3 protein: CASSLGGQKIAKNIQYF
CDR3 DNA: TGTGCCAGCAGCTTAGGTGGACAGAAAATAGCCAAAAACATTCAGTACTTC

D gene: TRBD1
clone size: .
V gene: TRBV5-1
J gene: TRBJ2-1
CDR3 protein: CASSHVPGQGSNEQFF
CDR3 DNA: TGCGCCAGCAGCCATGTCCCGGGACAGGGTTCCAATGAGCAGTTCTTC

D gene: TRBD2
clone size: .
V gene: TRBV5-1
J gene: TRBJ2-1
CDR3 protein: CASSLVGGGAYNEQFF
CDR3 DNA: TGCGCCAGCAGCTTGGTGGGCGGGGGGGCCTACAATGAGCAGTTCTTC

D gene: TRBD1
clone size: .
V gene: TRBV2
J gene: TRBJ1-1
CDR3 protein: CASRGQLNTEAFF
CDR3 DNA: TGTGCCAGCAGGGGACAGTTGAACACTGAAGCTTTCTTT

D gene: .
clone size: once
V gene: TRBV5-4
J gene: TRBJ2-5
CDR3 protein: CASSSQAGQETQYF
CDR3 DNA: TGTGCCAGCAGCTCACAGGCAGGGCAAGAGACCCAGTACTTC

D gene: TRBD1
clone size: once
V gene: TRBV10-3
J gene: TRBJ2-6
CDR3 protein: CAISELQGAGGANVLTF
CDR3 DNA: TGTGCCATCAGCGAGCTACAGGGGGCTGGTGGGGCCAACGTCCTGACTTTC

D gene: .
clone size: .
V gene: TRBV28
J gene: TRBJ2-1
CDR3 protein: CASSLLGAYNEQFF
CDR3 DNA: TGTGCCAGCAGTTTACTAGGTGCCTACAATGAGCAGTTCTTC

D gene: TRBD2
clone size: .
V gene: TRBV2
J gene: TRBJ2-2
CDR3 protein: CASSEGGRELFF
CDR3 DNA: TGTGCCAGCAGTGAGGGGGGGAGGGAGCTGTTTTTT